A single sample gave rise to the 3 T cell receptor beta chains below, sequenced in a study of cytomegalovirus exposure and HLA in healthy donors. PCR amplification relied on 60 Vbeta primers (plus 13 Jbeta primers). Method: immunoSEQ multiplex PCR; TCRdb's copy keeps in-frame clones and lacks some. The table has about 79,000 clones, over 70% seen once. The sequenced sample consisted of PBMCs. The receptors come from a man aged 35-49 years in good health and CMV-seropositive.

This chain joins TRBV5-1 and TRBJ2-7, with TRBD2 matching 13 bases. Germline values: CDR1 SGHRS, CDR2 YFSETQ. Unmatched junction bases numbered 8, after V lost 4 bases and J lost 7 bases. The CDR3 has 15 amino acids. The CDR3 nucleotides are TGCGCCAGCAGCCCAGGACTAGCGGGAGTTCCTGAGCAGTACTTC. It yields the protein CASSPGLAGVPEQYF. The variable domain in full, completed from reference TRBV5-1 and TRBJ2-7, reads KAGVTQTPRYLIKTRGQQVTLSCSPISGHRSVSWYQQTPGQGLQFLFEYFSETQRNKGNFPGRFSGRQFSNSRSEMNVSTLELGDSALYLCASSPGLAGVPEQYFGPGTRLTVT.

For the CDR3, the DNA is TGCGCCAGCAGCTTGGTGGACAACGAAGATACGCAGTATTTT. As protein: CASSLVDNEDTQYF. This sequence joins TRBV5-1 and TRBJ2-3, with D perhaps TRBD1 (5 bases). CDR3 size: 14 residues. Trimming took off 0 bases at V and 5 bases at J, with 10 bases between the two ends. In germline, CDR1 is SGHRS, CDR2 YFSETQ.

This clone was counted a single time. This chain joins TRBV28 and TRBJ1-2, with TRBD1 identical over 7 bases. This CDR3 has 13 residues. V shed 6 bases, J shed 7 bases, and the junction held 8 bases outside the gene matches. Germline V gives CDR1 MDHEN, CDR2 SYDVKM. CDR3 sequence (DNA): TGTGCCAGCAGACGGACAGGACGCTCTGGCTACACCTTC. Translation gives CASRRTGRSGYTF.